The rows below give T cell receptor beta chains drawn from one sample of a study of T-cell memory formation after mild COVID-19. Using its own MiXCR run on the 5' RACE reads, TCRdb lists one record per CDR3 protein. This table has around 50,000 distinct CDR3 sequences, roughly 27% appearing once. The material sequenced was PBMCs or a T cell subset sorted from them (not recorded which). The receptors come from a young man who had mild COVID-19 (a few samples of this study predate the infection). Cell type and time point are not known. Each CDR3 is given with its conserved first and last residue. Each record gives: D gene, V gene, J gene, clone size, CDR3 DNA, CDR3 protein. The D gene is left open where the match is weak. Clone size is given for some rows only: seen once, a few or many times, or a class if the clone is expanded.

-	TRBV29-1	TRBJ2-5	few	TGCAGCTCAGTTCAGGGACACCAAGAGACCCAGTACTTC	CSSVQGHQETQYF
TRBD2	TRBV7-2	TRBJ2-3	few	TGTGCCAGCAGCAACCCGGGGGGAACGCAGTATTTT	CASSNPGGTQYF
-	TRBV18	TRBJ2-5	-	TGTGCCAGCTCACCACCTGCTAGCGTCCAAGAGACCCAGTACTTC	CASSPPASVQETQYF
TRBD1	TRBV29-1	TRBJ1-2	-	TGCAGCGCACCGGGACAGGGGGCTGACGGCTACACCTTC	CSAPGQGADGYTF
TRBD2	TRBV7-2	TRBJ2-1	few	TGTGCCAGCAGCGTACCGGGACTAGCAGATAATGAGCAGTTCTTC	CASSVPGLADNEQFF
-	TRBV7-6	TRBJ2-7	few	TGTGCCAGCAGCTATGGGGGGAGGCCCTACGAGCAGTACTTC	CASSYGGRPYEQYF
TRBD2	TRBV24-1	TRBJ2-3	-	TGTGCCACCTCAGCGGGGGGGCTCACAGATACGCAGTATTTT	CATSAGGLTDTQYF
TRBD2	TRBV6-2/TRBV6-3	TRBJ2-2	-	TGTGCCAGCAGGACTAGCGGGGTTGGCGGGGAGCTGTTTTTT	CASRTSGVGGELFF
TRBD2	TRBV6-5	TRBJ2-2	-	TGTGCCAGCAGATCCACCGGGGGGACCGGGGAGCTGTTTTTT	CASRSTGGTGELFF
-	TRBV5-1	TRBJ2-3	few	TGCGCCAGCGGAGACTACAGCACGCAGTATTTT	CASGDYSTQYF
-	TRBV12-3/TRBV12-4	TRBJ1-5	-	TGTGCCAGCAGCCTCGACAGGAGCAATCAGCCCCAGCATTTT	CASSLDRSNQPQHF
-	TRBV15	TRBJ1-1	few	TGTGCCACCAGCAGTTTTGAGGACACTGAAGCTTTCTTT	CATSSFEDTEAFF
-	TRBV3-1	TRBJ2-3	few	TGTGCCAGCAGCCAAGAGGGTTACGGCACCACAGATACGCAGTATTTT	CASSQEGYGTTDTQYF
TRBD1	TRBV6-6	TRBJ2-7	-	TGTGCCAGCAGTTACAGAAGAGGGGGCGATTACGAGCAGTACTTC	CASSYRRGGDYEQYF
-	TRBV7-2	TRBJ2-3	few	TGTGCCAGCAGCTTTTTCTCTGTCTACCCTGGGAGGGATACGCAGTATTTT	CASSFFSVYPGRDTQYF
TRBD2	TRBV11-3	TRBJ2-3	-	TGTGCCAGCAGCCACCAGGCGAGCGGGGGGAGCACAGATACGCAGTATTTT	CASSHQASGGSTDTQYF
-	TRBV9	TRBJ1-2	-	TGTGCCAGCAGCGCTGGGTCGACTAACTATGGCTACACCTTC	CASSAGSTNYGYTF